This is a list of T cell receptor beta chains from one sample in a study of blood T cell repertoires in COVID-19. TCRdb keeps only in-frame clones here, not all; method: immunoSEQ multiplex PCR. The sample contains around 270,000 clones, around nine tenths of which appear only once. Material: peripheral blood. The receptor source for this set is a man in his forties with acute or convalescent COVID-19. Both conserved end residues are part of each CDR3. D genes are given only for firm matches. Only part of the rows carry a size: once, few, many, or a class if the clone is expanded.

j_call | clone_size | d_call | v_call | cdr3_nt | cdr3_aa
TRBJ1-1 | NA | NA | TRBV5-6 | TGTGCCAGCAGCTTGGTCCCCACAGAGGGATCAGCTTTCTTT | CASSLVPTEGSAFF
TRBJ1-2 | NA | NA | TRBV28 | TGTGCCAGCAGTTCTTCCGGGACATACATTGGGTATGGCTACACCTTC | CASSSSGTYIGYGYTF
TRBJ1-5 | NA | NA | TRBV6-5 | TGTGCCAGCAGTTACTTAGAGGGTGATAGCAATCAGCCCCAGCATTTT | CASSYLEGDSNQPQHF
TRBJ2-5 | NA | NA | TRBV2 | TGTGCCAGCAGTCTACAGCGGTACCAAGAGACCCAGTACTTC | CASSLQRYQETQYF
TRBJ2-1 | NA | NA | TRBV11-2 | TGTGCCAGCAGCTTAATGAGGGAGCAGTTCTTC | CASSLMREQFF
TRBJ2-2 | NA | NA | TRBV29-1 | TGCAGCGTGGAGACAGGCACCGGGGAGCTGTTTTTT | CSVETGTGELFF
TRBJ2-7 | NA | TRBD1 | TRBV6-5 | TGTGCCACCGATCCGGACAGGGGGCAAGTCGAGCAGTACTTC | CATDPDRGQVEQYF
TRBJ1-1 | NA | NA | TRBV4-1 | TGCGCCAGCAGCCAAGAAGGAGGGAGGGGGACTGAAGCTTTCTTT | CASSQEGGRGTEAFF
TRBJ2-1 | NA | TRBD2 | TRBV2 | TGTGCCAGCAGGGGACTACGATCGAGCTCCTACAATGAGCAGTTCTTC | CASRGLRSSSYNEQFF
TRBJ1-2 | once | TRBD1 | TRBV5-4 | TGTGCCAGCAGCCCCCGGACAGGGCCTAACTATGGCTACACCTTC | CASSPRTGPNYGYTF
TRBJ2-2 | NA | NA | TRBV5-1 | TGCGCCAGCAGCTTGGCGACAGCCGACACCGGGGAGCTGTTTTTT | CASSLATADTGELFF
TRBJ1-5 | NA | TRBD1 | TRBV19 | TGTGCCAGTAGTATCCCTGACAGGGTAGGGGCCCAGCATTTT | CASSIPDRVGAQHF
TRBJ1-4 | NA | TRBD1 | TRBV19 | TGTGCCAGTAGCAGACAGGGGGCTACAACTAATGAAAAACTGTTTTTT | CASSRQGATTNEKLFF
TRBJ2-5 | NA | TRBD2 | TRBV6-2/TRBV6-3 | TGTGCCAGCAGTTACCATACTAGCGGCCAAGAGACCCAGTACTTC | CASSYHTSGQETQYF
TRBJ1-5 | NA | NA | TRBV4-2 | TGTGCCAGCAGCCGTTCGGAGTCCGGAGGCAATCAGCCCCAGCATTTT | CASSRSESGGNQPQHF
TRBJ1-2 | NA | NA | TRBV5-4 | TGTGCCAGCAGCTTGCCAGGTTTCTATGGCTACACCTTC | CASSLPGFYGYTF